One sample yielded the 14 T cell receptor beta chains listed below, sequenced in a study of graft-versus-host responses after intestinal transplantation. Sequenced by immunoSEQ multiplex PCR; TCRdb stores in-frame clones only, minus some. The sample consists of 20,000 to 30,000 clones, around four fifths of them appearing once. Source: PBMCs, taken about 28 days after intestinal transplant. These receptors were collected from a human patient who received an intestinal transplant, so some T cells may come from the graft donor.

This chain connects TRBV6-6 to TRBJ2-1; D ambiguous. The CDR3 totals 16 residues. Germline V gene lookup returns CDR1 MNHNY and CDR2 SVGAGI (reference sequence). Trimming took 2 bases from V and 3 from J, leaving 14 bases between them. The CDR3 is CASSYLDFRHYNEQFF. The CDR3 DNA reads as TGTGCCAGCAGTTACCTCGACTTCCGTCACTACAATGAGCAGTTCTTC.

The chain links TRBV15 to TRBJ2-7, with 9 bases matching TRBD1. Germline loops: CDR1 LNHNV, CDR2 YYDKDF (reference sequence). The ends lost 5 bases at V and 4 bases at J; junction bases unmatched: 9. This CDR3 has 15 amino acids. In DNA form, the CDR3 reads TGTGCCACCAGCGTCCCGGGACAGGGAACTTACGAGCAGTACTTC. It yields the protein CATSVPGQGTYEQYF.

A few counts support this clone. The chain links TRBV5-6 to TRBJ2-7; 8 positions agree with TRBD2. The trim removed 5 bases at V and 4 bases at J, leaving 8 bases unmatched. There are 14 residues in the CDR3. The germline gives CDR1 SGHDT, CDR2 YYEEEE. CDR3 sequence reads: CASRKAGAGYEQYF. The CDR3 DNA sequence: TGTGCCAGCAGAAAAGCGGGAGCCGGTTACGAGCAGTACTTC.

This clone has a single count. J is TRBJ2-5 and V is TRBV11-2; D may be TRBD2 (6 bases). The CDR3 contains 16 residues. Germline loops: CDR1 SGHAT, CDR2 FQNNGV. Trimming took off 0 bases at V and 5 bases at J, with 16 bases between the two ends. The chain's CDR3 is CASSLEPGRRQETQYF. CDR3 DNA sequence: TGTGCCAGCAGCTTAGAGCCAGGGAGGCGGCAGGAGACCCAGTACTTC.

The chain employs TRBV9 and TRBJ2-5; D may correspond to TRBD1 or TRBD2 (5 bases each). V was trimmed by 0 bases and J by 3 bases, leaving 9 bases between them. Looked up from germline, CDR1 is SGDLS and CDR2 is YYNGEE. The CDR3 loop spans 14 amino acids. This CDR3 reads CASSVGGTKETQYF. CDR3 DNA: TGTGCCAGCAGCGTAGGGGGGACGAAAGAGACCCAGTACTTC.

CDR3 amino acids: CASSYGRTDTEAFF. The CDR3 region has the DNA TGTGCCAGCAGTTACGGGAGGACTGACACTGAAGCTTTCTTT. This chain links TRBV6-6 with TRBJ1-1; no clear D gene. CDR3 length: 14 residues. CDR1 and CDR2 (germline): MNHNY, SVGAGI (reference sequence). V lost 2 bases and J 3 bases, leaving 10 bases between the germline ends.

This chain connects TRBV6-5 to TRBJ2-5; TRBD2 matches at 15 bases. Germline V gene lookup returns CDR1 MNHEY and CDR2 SVGAGI. The CDR3 is made up of 16 amino acids. After removal of 4 bases from V and 4 bases from J, the junction contained 4 bases not matched to a gene. CDR3 residues: CASSWTSGRVGETQYF. In DNA, the CDR3 is TGTGCCAGCAGTTGGACTAGCGGGAGGGTTGGAGAGACCCAGTACTTC.

This clone was found a few times. The CDR3 DNA reads as TGTGCCAGCAGCCCTATGACAGGGGCGAACACTGAAGCTTTCTTT. Residues: CASSPMTGANTEAFF. The chain joins TRBV6-6 to TRBJ1-1, with 8 nucleotides matching TRBD1. The CDR3 has 15 residues. CDR1 MNHNY and CDR2 SVGAGI come from the germline V gene (reference sequence). Germline trimming cut 6 bases from V and 1 base from J; bases unmatched to any gene: 7.

The chain combines TRBV27 with TRBJ2-7, with D maybe TRBD1 (5 bases). Trimming took off 3 bases at V and 3 bases at J, with 15 bases between the two ends. The CDR3 runs 15 residues. CDR1 is MNHEY, CDR2 SMNVEV, per germline (reference sequence). For the CDR3, the DNA is TGTGCCAGCAGTTTTTCTGACAGCCCATTCTACGAGCAGTACTTC. Translation: CASSFSDSPFYEQYF.

The chain recombines TRBV7-9 with TRBJ2-1; D remains ambiguous. The CDR3 has 12 amino acids. CDR1 and CDR2 (germline): SEHNR, FQNEAQ (reference sequence). V was cut by 6 bases and J by 7 bases, with 10 bases left in between. CDR3 sequence (DNA): TGTGCCAGCAGTTCAACGCGGAATGAGCAGTTCTTC. Encoded protein: CASSSTRNEQFF.

The chain joins TRBV25-1 to TRBJ2-7; the match to TRBD2 covers 9 bases. J lost 2 bases, V lost 3 bases, and 11 bases had no gene match. The CDR3 runs 17 residues. Looked up from germline, CDR1 is MGHDK and CDR2 is SYGVNS. The CDR3 region is CASSDVSSGSFPYEQYF. Here the CDR3 DNA reads TGTGCCAGCAGTGATGTTAGTAGCGGGAGTTTCCCCTACGAGCAGTACTTC.

CDR3 in DNA: TGTGCCAGCAGTGAACAGGGGTCCTATGGCTACACCTTC. Translated: CASSEQGSYGYTF. The V gene is TRBV6-1, the J gene TRBJ1-2; maybe TRBD1 (6 bases). The CDR3 contains 13 residues. CDR1 and CDR2 from the germline V gene are MNHNS and SASEGT. The V gene lost 2 bases and the J gene lost 4 bases, with 8 bases spanning the gap.

This clone was detected a few times. The gene calls are TRBV15 and TRBJ1-5; D call uncertain. The germline V gene encodes CDR1 LNHNV and CDR2 YYDKDF (reference sequence). The CDR3 is 14 amino acids. With 5 bases removed from V and 6 bases from J, the gap between germline ends came to 14 bases. This chain's CDR3 is CATSDSGLGQPQHF. In nucleotides, the CDR3 is TGTGCCACCAGCGACTCTGGGTTAGGTCAGCCCCAGCATTTT.

The J gene is TRBJ2-1, the V gene TRBV18, with 16 bases matching TRBD2. The CDR3 has 20 amino acids. The junction had 13 bases not matched to a gene; V was cut back by 0 bases and J by 8 bases. Germline V gene lookup returns CDR1 KGHSH and CDR2 LQKENI. The DNA for the CDR3 is TGTGCCAGCTCACCACCGGGACTAGCGGGGGGGTCCCCAATTTCCGATGAGCAGTTCTTC. It is translated as CASSPPGLAGGSPISDEQFF.